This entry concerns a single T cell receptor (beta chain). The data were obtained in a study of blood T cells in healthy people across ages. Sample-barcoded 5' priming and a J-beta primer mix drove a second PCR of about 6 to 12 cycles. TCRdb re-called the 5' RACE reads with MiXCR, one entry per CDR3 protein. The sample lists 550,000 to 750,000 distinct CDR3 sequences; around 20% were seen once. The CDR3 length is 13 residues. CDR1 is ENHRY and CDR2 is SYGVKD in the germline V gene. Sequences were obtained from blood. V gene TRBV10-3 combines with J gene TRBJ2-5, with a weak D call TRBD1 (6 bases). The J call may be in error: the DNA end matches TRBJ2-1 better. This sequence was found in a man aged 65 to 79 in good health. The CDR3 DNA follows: TGTGCCATCAATACAGGGCGGGACAATGAGCAGTTCTTC. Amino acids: CAINTGRDNEQFF.